The 22 T cell receptor beta chains below all came from one sample that was sequenced in a study of B cell selection in AIRE deficiency. The method was immunoSEQ multiplex PCR; TCRdb's version includes in-frame clones alone and lacks a portion of them. This sample has roughly 25,000 clones, with approximately 97% found just once. Sorting defined conventional CD4 T cells as CD4+CD127+. The sequencing input was conventional CD4+ T cells sorted from PBMCs. These receptors came from a human donor with AIRE deficiency.

The chain joins TRBV19 to TRBJ1-1; D gene uncertain. Trimming cost V 6 bases and J 6 bases, with 29 bases left between them. The CDR3 loop spans 18 amino acids. Germline V gives CDR1 LNHDA, CDR2 SQIVND (reference sequence). This chain's CDR3 is CASREHNPVLPEPPEAFF. CDR3 coding DNA: TGTGCCAGTAGAGAACACAACCCTGTCTTACCAGAGCCCCCTGAAGCTTTCTTT.

Note on this clone: At one boundary the junction diverges from the germline segment, which might be a read error. The chain is built from TRBV28 and TRBJ2-7, with 7 bases that match TRBD1. CDR1 MDHEN and CDR2 SYDVKM come from the germline V gene. This CDR3 has 12 residues. The CDR3 region has the DNA TGTGCCAGCAGTTCCGGGACAGCCCAAGTAGACTTC. Encoded protein: CASSSGTAQVDF. Full variable domain (remainder filled in from reference TRBV28 and TRBJ2-7): DVKVTQSSRYLVKRTGEKVFLECVQDMDHENMFWYRQDPGLGLRLIYFSYDVKMKEKGDIPEGYSVSREKKERFSLILESASTNQTSMYLCASSSGTAQVDFGPGTRLTVT.

The chain recombines TRBV15 with TRBJ2-5, with TRBD2 matching over 13 bases. Germline trimming cut 6 bases from V and 2 bases from J; bases unmatched to any gene: 6. The CDR3 sequence is 16 residues long. Germline V gene data show CDR1 as LNHNV and CDR2 as YYDKDF (reference sequence). The CDR3 sequence is CATRRTSGSQQETQYF. The CDR3 DNA is TGTGCCACCAGAAGGACTAGCGGGAGCCAACAAGAGACCCAGTACTTC.

The chain joins TRBV5-1 to TRBJ2-1; 7 bases are shared with TRBD2. J lost 9 bases, V lost 0 bases, and 12 bases had no gene match. Germline values: CDR1 SGHRS, CDR2 YFSETQ. CDR3 length: 16 residues. CDR3 nucleotide sequence: TGCGCCAGCAGCTTGGAGGCATTAGGCGGGAGTACTGAGCAGTTCTTC. Translation: CASSLEALGGSTEQFF.

For the CDR3, the DNA is TGTGCCAGCAGAATTAGCGGGAGCTCCTACAATGAGCAGTTCTTC. Protein: CASRISGSSYNEQFF. The chain carries TRBV6-6 and TRBJ2-1; 9 bases are a match to TRBD2. The germline V gene encodes CDR1 MNHNY and CDR2 SVGAGI (reference sequence). This CDR3 has 15 residues. V shed 6 bases, J shed 0 bases, and the junction held 3 bases outside the gene matches.

The V and J genes are TRBV20-1 and TRBJ2-7; possibly TRBD1 for D (5 bases). This CDR3 has 10 amino acids. Trimming stripped 4 bases from V and 4 bases from J, with 5 bases between. Germline V lookup: CDR1 DFQATT, CDR2 SNEGSKA (reference sequence). The CDR3 spells CSAKGYEQYF. In DNA, the CDR3 is TGCAGTGCTAAGGGGTACGAGCAGTACTTC.

This rearrangement joins TRBV19 to TRBJ1-3, with D maybe TRBD1 (5 bases). The germline V and J ends were trimmed by 6 bases and 4 bases, with 7 bases remaining between them. Germline V lookup: CDR1 LNHDA, CDR2 SQIVND (reference sequence). CDR3 length equals 12 residues. The CDR3 DNA follows: TGTGCCAGTAGGAGGGACGGAAACACCATATATTTT. It codes for CASRRDGNTIYF.

This chain joins TRBV4-2 and TRBJ2-4; D ambiguous. This CDR3 spans 15 amino acids. Trimming left V 0 bases short and J 4 bases short, with 10 bases between. CDR1 and CDR2 from the germline V gene are LGHNA and YNFKEQ. The DNA of the CDR3 is TGTGCCAGCAGCCAAGATGAGGACCAGAAAAACATTCAGTACTTC. Its translation: CASSQDEDQKNIQYF.

This clone was observed once. The chain has TRBV5-4 and TRBJ2-1; 13 bases match TRBD2. The J segment lost 8 bases and the V segment lost 4 bases, leaving 3 bases of the junction unmatched. Germline V gives CDR1 SGHNT, CDR2 YYREEE (reference sequence). The CDR3 covers 14 residues. The CDR3 sequence: CASSTGLAGHEQFF. The CDR3 DNA is TGTGCCAGCAGCACGGGACTAGCGGGACATGAGCAGTTCTTC.

V is TRBV18 and J is TRBJ2-7; no reliable D call. This CDR3 has 14 residues. Looked up from germline, CDR1 is KGHSH and CDR2 is LQKENI. Trimming left V 6 bases short and J 6 bases short, with 18 bases between. The CDR3 nucleotides are TGTGCCAGCTCTGATGCGAGCTCCGTGGGCGAGCAGTACTTC. Protein product: CASSDASSVGEQYF.

The chain carries TRBV5-4 and TRBJ2-7, with 10 positions matching TRBD1. The V gene end was trimmed by 4 bases and the J gene end by 2 bases; junction bases not matched to a gene: 9. CDR1 and CDR2 (germline): SGHNT, YYREEE (reference sequence). CDR3 length: 16 residues. The CDR3, as DNA: TGTGCCAGCAGCGAACGAGCGGGACAGGGGACCTACGAGCAGTACTTC. Translation gives CASSERAGQGTYEQYF. The whole variable domain, remainder taken from reference TRBV5-4 and TRBJ2-7, is ETGVTQSPTHLIKTRGQQVTLRCSSQSGHNTVSWYQQALGQGPQFIFQYYREEENGRGNFPPRFSGLQFPNYSSELNVNALELDDSALYLCASSERAGQGTYEQYFGPGTRLTVT.

The chain uses TRBV28 and TRBJ1-5, with D possibly matching TRBD1 (5 bases). Trimming pared 6 bases from V and 6 bases from J, leaving 18 bases between. The CDR3 contains 15 residues. Per the germline V gene, CDR1 is MDHEN and CDR2 is SYDVKM. CDR3 loop: CASSPGGGGGQPQHF. As DNA, the CDR3 is TGTGCCAGCAGCCCTGGCGGGGGGGGAGGTCAGCCCCAGCATTTT.

J is TRBJ1-1 and V is TRBV27; D is perhaps TRBD1 (5 bases). V gave up 5 bases and J gave up 1 base, with 14 bases separating them. This CDR3 comprises 15 residues. Per germline, CDR1 MNHEY and CDR2 SMNVEV (reference sequence). DNA of the CDR3: TGTGCCAGCAGTCTTTTTTTTGACAGGAACACTGAAGCTTTCTTT. Residues: CASSLFFDRNTEAFF.

V gene TRBV27 combines with J gene TRBJ1-4; D is perhaps TRBD1 (6 bases). The germline V gene encodes CDR1 MNHEY and CDR2 SMNVEV (reference sequence). There are 15 residues in the CDR3. V dropped 4 bases and J dropped 5 bases, with 14 bases sitting between them. Here the CDR3 reads CASSSLGQGNEKLFF. The CDR3 nucleotides are TGTGCCAGCAGTTCCCTGGGGCAGGGGAATGAAAAACTGTTTTTT.

The rearrangement uses TRBV5-5 and TRBJ2-5; TRBD1 matches 7 bases. CDR3 length: 15 amino acids. CDR1 is SGHKS and CDR2 is YYEKEE in the germline V gene (reference sequence). The V gene end was trimmed by 4 bases and the J gene end by 7 bases; junction bases not matched to a gene: 13. For the CDR3, the DNA is TGTGCCAGCAGCGTGCAGGGGGTGCGGCTGGGGACCCAGTACTTC. As protein: CASSVQGVRLGTQYF.

The chain employs TRBV5-6 and TRBJ1-1; D not resolved. V dropped 1 base and J dropped 5 bases, with 15 bases sitting between them. Germline-derived CDR1 and CDR2 are SGHDT and YYEEEE. This CDR3 contains 15 residues. CDR3 coding DNA: TGTGCCAGCAGCTTGAGTTGGGTCCGAGGGACTGAAGCTTTCTTT. Translated, it gives CASSLSWVRGTEAFF.

The chain recombines TRBV4-2 with TRBJ2-6; 7 nucleotides line up with TRBD2. CDR1 LGHNA and CDR2 YNFKEQ come from the germline V gene. The J segment lost 2 bases and the V segment lost 0 bases, leaving 7 bases of the junction unmatched. This CDR3 spans 18 amino acids. The CDR3 loop reads CASSQDWEGQTGANVLTF. The CDR3 bases are TGTGCCAGCAGCCAAGATTGGGAGGGTCAGACTGGGGCCAACGTCCTGACTTTC.

This sequence joins TRBV2 and TRBJ2-7; D uncertain. The V end was cut by 1 base, the J end by 7 bases, with 11 bases between. CDR1 SNHLY and CDR2 FYNNEI come from the germline V gene. The CDR3 is made up of 13 amino acids. For the CDR3, the DNA is TGTGCCAGCAGTGAAGAGGGTCCCTTGGAGCAGTACTTC. This gives the protein CASSEEGPLEQYF.

V is TRBV6-1 and J is TRBJ1-3; D gene ambiguous. Trimming removed 1 base at V and 0 bases at J, with 4 bases between. Germline values: CDR1 MNHNS, CDR2 SASEGT. There are 14 residues in the CDR3. The CDR3 coding sequence is TGTGCCAGCAGTGAAGACTACTCTGGAAACACCATATATTTT. It translates to CASSEDYSGNTIYF.

The chain has TRBV15 and TRBJ2-3; the D call may be TRBD1 or TRBD2 (5 bases each). Germline CDR1 and CDR2: LNHNV and YYDKDF (reference sequence). Trimming cost V 5 bases and J 3 bases, with 21 bases left between them. The CDR3 runs 17 residues. The CDR3 DNA follows: TGTGCCACCAGCTTCCCAAGGGGACCGTCTTCGACAGATACGCAGTATTTT. Its protein is CATSFPRGPSSTDTQYF.

V is TRBV28 and J is TRBJ1-6; 8 nucleotides match TRBD1. The CDR3 contains 17 residues. Germline V gives CDR1 MDHEN, CDR2 SYDVKM. Germline trimming cut 4 bases from V and 1 base from J; bases unmatched to any gene: 6. CDR3 loop: CASSWAGGNSYNSPLHF. The CDR3 bases are TGTGCCAGCAGTTGGGCAGGGGGCAATTCCTATAATTCACCCCTCCACTTT.

V usage is TRBV5-6 and J usage is TRBJ2-1; no reliable D call. The CDR3 has 14 residues. V was cut by 7 bases and J by 3 bases, with 14 bases left in between. Germline V gives CDR1 SGHDT, CDR2 YYEEEE. The CDR3 loop reads CASFEAARYNEQFF. The CDR3 nucleotides read TGTGCCAGCTTCGAGGCGGCTCGCTACAATGAGCAGTTCTTC.